The 25 T cell receptor beta chains presented below share a single source sample, sequenced in a study of blood T cell repertoires in COVID-19. The data were produced by immunoSEQ multiplex PCR, yet TCRdb's version contains in-frame clones alone and is incomplete. The sample gives fewer than 150,000 clones, about 88% of which show up once; about 10% is in the top ten. Source material: peripheral blood. The receptor source for this set is a man aged 50-60 years with active or convalescent COVID-19.

The V gene is TRBV12-5, the J gene TRBJ2-2, with 7 bases identical to TRBD2. Per germline, CDR1 LGHNT and CDR2 FRNRAP. The CDR3 spans 16 residues. V was pared by 1 base and J by 2 bases, with 4 bases of the junction left unmatched. Here the CDR3 DNA reads TGTGCTAGTGGTTTGGATCTAGCGGATAACACCGGGGAGCTGTTTTTT. It specifies CASGLDLADNTGELFF. Full variable domain (rest looked up from reference TRBV12-5 and TRBJ2-2): DARVTQTPRHKVTEMGQEVTMRCQPILGHNTVFWYRQTMMQGLELLAYFRNRAPLDDSGMPKDRFSAEMPDATLATLKIQPSEPRDSAVYFCASGLDLADNTGELFFGEGSRLTVL.

The chain carries TRBV12-3 or TRBV12-4 and TRBJ2-7; D might be TRBD1 (5 bases). The CDR3 contains 13 residues. V was clipped by 0 bases and J by 9 bases, with 12 bases between them. CDR3 loop: CASSLAGHSGQYF. The CDR3 coding sequence is TGTGCCAGCAGTTTAGCGGGGCACTCGGGGCAGTACTTC.

The genes are TRBV11-2 and TRBJ2-2; D unclear. There are 15 residues in the CDR3. The germline V gene has CDR1 SGHAT and CDR2 FQNNGV. Trimming stripped 5 bases from V and 8 bases from J, with 18 bases between. CDR3 bases: TGTGCCAGCAGCCCCCGGGTCCCCCTGACGGGGGAGCTGTTTTTT. Residues: CASSPRVPLTGELFF.

The V gene is TRBV28, the J gene TRBJ2-3; tentatively, D is TRBD1 (5 bases). Trimming shortened V by 4 bases and J by 4 bases, and 9 bases separated the two germline ends. Germline V CDR1 and CDR2: MDHEN, SYDVKM. The CDR3 sequence is 13 residues long. The CDR3 DNA sequence: TGTGCCAGCAGTTCAACAGGTTCAGATACGCAGTATTTT. This codes for CASSSTGSDTQYF.

The chain joins TRBV18 to TRBJ2-1; perhaps TRBD2 as D (6 bases). Germline V lookup: CDR1 KGHSH, CDR2 LQKENI. The CDR3 covers 18 residues. The V gene lost 3 bases and the J gene lost 4 bases, with 22 bases spanning the gap. In DNA, the CDR3 is TGTGCCAGCTCACCCCTTCCCCCGGAGGGGCGAGGGTACAATGAGCAGTTCTTC. It codes for CASSPLPPEGRGYNEQFF.

The rearrangement joins TRBV9 to TRBJ2-2, with 7 bases that match TRBD1. In germline, CDR1 is SGDLS, CDR2 YYNGEE. This CDR3 comprises 19 residues. V gave up 1 base and J gave up 2 bases; unmatched junction bases: 14. CDR3 region: CASSVRPRQGVFNTGELFF. The CDR3 nucleotides are TGTGCCAGCAGCGTAAGACCCCGGCAGGGGGTTTTCAACACCGGGGAGCTGTTTTTT.

CDR3 nucleotide sequence: TGTGCCAGCAGTTCTCACAGGGGCCTGAACACCGGGGAGCTGTTTTTT. This codes for CASSSHRGLNTGELFF. This rearrangement joins TRBV6-6 to TRBJ2-2; 7 bases align to TRBD1. V was clipped by 4 bases and J by 1 base; unmatched bases: 6. This CDR3 spans 16 amino acids. Germline values: CDR1 MNHNY, CDR2 SVGAGI (reference sequence).

The chain joins TRBV11-1 to TRBJ2-7; 8 positions agree with TRBD2. Germline assignment: CDR1 SGHAT and CDR2 FQDESV (reference sequence). With 1 base clipped from V and 5 bases from J, the junction kept 7 bases outside the gene matches. CDR3 length: 15 amino acids. CDR3: CASSLVSGGRNEQYF. The CDR3, as DNA: TGTGCCAGCAGCTTAGTGTCGGGCGGGAGGAACGAGCAGTACTTC.

This clone was counted a single time. The chain has TRBV2 and TRBJ2-1, with D possibly matching TRBD1 (7 bases). CDR3 length: 17 residues. V shed 2 bases and J shed 2 bases, with 16 bases lying between them. The germline CDR1 and CDR2 sequences are SNHLY and FYNNEI. The CDR3 protein is CASSELGGGGAYNEQFF. CDR3 nucleotides: TGTGCCAGCAGTGAACTCGGAGGAGGGGGCGCCTACAATGAGCAGTTCTTC.

The chain links TRBV28 to TRBJ1-2; 9 bases fit TRBD1. The CDR3 extends over 16 amino acids. J gave up 4 bases and V 2 bases, and 8 bases lay outside the gene matches. Germline V gene sequence: CDR1 MDHEN, CDR2 SYDVKM. CDR3 nucleotide sequence: TGTGCCAGCAGTTTAGCCACCGGACAGGGGAGCTATGGCTACACCTTC. This sequence encodes CASSLATGQGSYGYTF.

The genes are TRBV2 and TRBJ1-2; D remains unclear. Germline V CDR1 and CDR2: SNHLY, FYNNEI. Trimming shortened V by 4 bases and J by 8 bases, and 11 bases separated the two germline ends. The CDR3 contains 12 residues. The CDR3 coding sequence is TGTGCCAGCAGTGTCGGGGTCCCCGGCTACACCTTC. Amino acids: CASSVGVPGYTF.

The chain links TRBV29-1 to TRBJ1-1, with TRBD1 as a possible D gene (6 bases). The V gene's germline CDR1 is SQVTM and CDR2 ANQGSEA. Deletions cut 6 bases from V and 2 bases from J, with 16 bases between. There are 14 residues in the CDR3. The CDR3 loop reads CSVSFRGYNTEAFF. The DNA of the CDR3 is TGCAGCGTGTCCTTCAGGGGATATAACACTGAAGCTTTCTTT.

The V gene is TRBV9, the J gene TRBJ1-6; the D gene is possibly TRBD1 (5 bases). Germline assignment: CDR1 SGDLS and CDR2 YYNGEE. Trimming removed 2 bases from V and 6 bases from J, with 12 bases in between. The CDR3 is 15 amino acids. The CDR3 DNA is TGTGCCAGCAGCGTTACCGGGACTGGTAATTCACCCCTCCACTTT. It encodes CASSVTGTGNSPLHF. The full variable domain, its missing parts supplied by reference TRBV9 and TRBJ1-6, is DSGVTQTPKHLITATGQRVTLRCSPRSGDLSVYWYQQSLDQGLQFLIQYYNGEERAKGNILERFSAQQFPDLHSELNLSSLELGDSALYFCASSVTGTGNSPLHFGNGTRLTVT.

V is TRBV6-5 and J is TRBJ1-1, with D possibly being TRBD1 (6 bases). Germline values: CDR1 MNHEY, CDR2 SVGAGI. Trimming left V 7 bases short and J 11 bases short, with 20 bases between. This CDR3 is built from 13 residues. CDR3 DNA: TGTGCCAGCAACCCGACAGGAGCTGATTACGCTTTCTTT. It yields the protein CASNPTGADYAFF.

The chain combines TRBV28 with TRBJ1-5; tentatively, D is TRBD1 (6 bases). The V gene lost 3 bases and the J gene lost 9 bases, with 15 bases spanning the gap. CDR3 size: 14 residues. Germline V gives CDR1 MDHEN, CDR2 SYDVKM. CDR3 DNA sequence: TGTGCCAGCAGTTTCCGAACAGGGCTCGGGCCCCAGCATTTT. It yields the protein CASSFRTGLGPQHF.

V is TRBV3-1 (or the pseudogene TRBV3-2) and J is TRBJ2-7; the D is unclear. The CDR3 covers 12 residues. Germline values: CDR1 LGHDT, CDR2 YNNKEL (reference sequence). V was trimmed by 1 base and J by 3 bases, leaving 4 bases between them. The chain's CDR3 is CASSQVIYEQYF. Written as DNA, the CDR3 is TGTGCCAGCAGCCAAGTTATCTACGAGCAGTACTTC.

The V call is TRBV5-4, the J call TRBJ1-2, with 7 bases matching TRBD1. Germline values: CDR1 SGHNT, CDR2 YYREEE (reference sequence). This CDR3 is built from 14 residues. The V and J ends lost 3 bases and 14 bases, in that order; junction bases with no gene match: 16. The CDR3 protein is CASSSSLSGGSLTF. The DNA for the CDR3 is TGTGCCAGCAGCTCATCTCTCTCAGGGGGGTCCTTAACCTTC.

The rearrangement joins TRBV18 to TRBJ2-5, with 10 nucleotides matching TRBD1. With V trimmed by 5 bases and J by 1 base, 4 bases remained unmatched. This CDR3 has 15 residues. The germline gives CDR1 KGHSH, CDR2 LQKENI. The CDR3 DNA reads as TGTGCCAGCTCAGGAGGGACAGGGGTCCAAGAGACCCAGTACTTC. This sequence encodes CASSGGTGVQETQYF.

The chain has TRBV27 and TRBJ2-7; 8 bases align to TRBD1. J lost 3 bases, V lost 6 bases, and 10 bases had no gene match. Germline V gene data show CDR1 as MNHEY and CDR2 as SMNVEV (reference sequence). This CDR3 is built from 15 residues. The CDR3 here is CASRPSGGGGYEQYF. The DNA of the CDR3 is TGTGCCAGCAGGCCGTCAGGGGGCGGAGGCTACGAGCAGTACTTC.

This clone was observed a single time. The CDR3 loop reads CASTEDPYGYTF. The CDR3 coding sequence is TGTGCCAGCACCGAGGATCCATATGGCTACACCTTC. The chain uses TRBV28 and TRBJ1-2; the D is unclear. The V end lost 7 bases, the J end lost 5 bases, and 11 bases lay between the germline ends. The CDR3 sequence is 12 residues long. Germline V gene sequence: CDR1 MDHEN, CDR2 SYDVKM.

The V and J genes are TRBV6-6 and TRBJ1-6; 8 bases line up with TRBD1. Germline V CDR1 and CDR2: MNHNY, SVGAGI (reference sequence). The CDR3 has 15 amino acids. J lost 10 bases, V lost 7 bases, and 12 bases had no gene match. CDR3 DNA sequence: TGTGCCAGCATGGTAAACCGGGACAGGAGGTCACCCCTCCACTTT. Amino acids: CASMVNRDRRSPLHF.

The chain uses TRBV19 and TRBJ1-1, with D perhaps matching TRBD1 (6 bases). Germline loops: CDR1 LNHDA, CDR2 SQIVND (reference sequence). The CDR3 is 16 amino acids. V was trimmed by 3 bases and J by 2 bases, leaving 16 bases between them. The chain's CDR3 is CASSIDSRGANTEAFF. For the CDR3, the DNA is TGTGCCAGTAGTATCGATTCTCGGGGGGCAAACACTGAAGCTTTCTTT.

Of note for this clone: Within the sample, other DNA sequences also encode this same CDR3. The chain joins TRBV5-6 to TRBJ2-7, with TRBD1 matching 8 bases. The germline gives CDR1 SGHDT, CDR2 YYEEEE. CDR3 size: 14 residues. The junction had 4 bases not matched to a gene; V was cut back by 0 bases and J by 5 bases. The CDR3 DNA sequence: TGTGCCAGCAGCTTGGGACAGGGGTTCCACGAGCAGTACTTC. Translating it yields CASSLGQGFHEQYF. Using reference TRBV5-6 and TRBJ2-7 for the parts outside the CDR3, the full variable domain is DAGVTQSPTHLIKTRGQQVTLRCSPKSGHDTVSWYQQALGQGPQFIFQYYEEEERQRGNFPDRFSGHQFPNYSSELNVNALLLGDSALYLCASSLGQGFHEQYFGPGTRLTVT.

The chain couples TRBV10-3 to TRBJ2-5; 7 nucleotides line up with TRBD1. Unmatched junction bases numbered 6, after V lost 3 bases and J lost 5 bases. The CDR3 length is 14 residues. CDR1 ENHRY and CDR2 SYGVKD come from the germline V gene. The CDR3 DNA reads TGTGCCATCAGTGAAGAGGGGGCCGGTGAGACCCAGTACTTC. Protein: CAISEEGAGETQYF.

V usage is TRBV9 and J usage is TRBJ2-3, with D unresolved. The germline V gene encodes CDR1 SGDLS and CDR2 YYNGEE. This CDR3 is built from 14 residues. The V and J ends lost 3 bases and 0 bases respectively, with 8 bases between them. In DNA, the CDR3 is TGTGCCAGCAGCGCGCACGGGAGCACAGATACGCAGTATTTT. It is translated as CASSAHGSTDTQYF.